This is a list of T cell receptor beta chains from one sample in a study of T cell responses to AZD1222 COVID-19 vaccine. The assay was immunoSEQ multiplex PCR, and TCRdb's table has in-frame clones only and misses some. This table has 95,000 to 150,000 clones, 92% appearing once. The sample in question was peripheral blood, obtained 28 days after the second AZD1222 dose. All receptors derive from an adult who received the AZD1222 COVID-19 vaccine. Each CDR3 is given with its conserved first and last residue. The D gene is left open where the match is weak.

v_call	cdr3_length	d_call	j_call	cdr3_aa
TRBV5-6	12	.	TRBJ2-7	CASSRDGYEQYF
TRBV6-1	17	.	TRBJ1-3	CASSELSPGDPGNTIYF
TRBV2	13	.	TRBJ1-4	CASSGNEREKLFF
TRBV28	14	.	TRBJ1-2	CASSSQDSVGGYTF
TRBV2	13	.	TRBJ1-5	CASSQDSNQPQHF
TRBV28	12	.	TRBJ1-1	CASSLQYDEAFF
TRBV3-1/TRBV3-2	15	TRBD1	TRBJ1-5	CASSLDRGLHQPQHF
TRBV5-1	16	TRBD2	TRBJ2-1	CASSLTSGGAYNEQFF
TRBV19	14	TRBD1	TRBJ1-2	CASTPDRTNYGYTF
TRBV4-2	11	.	TRBJ1-1	CASSQEFEAFF
TRBV11-3	15	.	TRBJ2-6	CASSLGGTEANVLTF
TRBV23-1	14	.	TRBJ2-1	CASSRQGLQYEQFF
TRBV25-1	11	.	TRBJ1-2	CASREAYGYTF
TRBV24-1	14	.	TRBJ1-5	CATSEGRVDQPQHF
TRBV28	14	TRBD2	TRBJ2-7	CASSLASGSYEQYF